These 23 T cell receptor beta chains originate from one sample sequenced in a study of blood T cell repertoires in COVID-19. TCRdb keeps only in-frame clones here, not all; method: immunoSEQ multiplex PCR. The table shows 200,000 to 250,000 clones, with 84% occurring only once. What was sequenced was PBMCs or T cells enriched from blood (not recorded which). Every receptor here comes from a man aged 55 to 69 who had recovered from COVID-19.

The J gene is TRBJ1-5, the V gene TRBV7-9, with D perhaps TRBD1 (5 bases). Trimming left V 6 bases short and J 1 base short, with 16 bases between. Looked up from germline, CDR1 is SEHNR and CDR2 is FQNEAQ (reference sequence). The CDR3 is made up of 16 amino acids. CDR3 DNA: TGTGCCAGCAGTCCAGTGGGGCTCCTGAGCAATCAGCCCCAGCATTTT. Encoded protein: CASSPVGLLSNQPQHF. The full variable domain, its missing parts supplied by reference TRBV7-9 and TRBJ1-5, is DTGVSQNPRHKITKRGQNVTFRCDPISEHNRLYWYRQTLGQGPEFLTYFQNEAQLEKSRLLSDRFSAERPKGSFSTLEIQRTEQGDSAMYLCASSPVGLLSNQPQHFGDGTRLSIL.

CDR3 loop: CASAPADFDNEQFF. CDR3 sequence (DNA): TGTGCTAGTGCCCCCGCGGATTTCGACAATGAGCAGTTCTTC. The chain couples TRBV12-5 to TRBJ2-1; no clear D. CDR3 size: 14 residues. V lost 7 bases, J lost 5 bases, and 15 bases lay in between. In germline, CDR1 is LGHNT, CDR2 FRNRAP.

V gene TRBV7-2 combines with J gene TRBJ2-1, with 12 bases matching TRBD2. This CDR3 region has 16 residues. Trimming removed 1 base from V and 9 bases from J; junction bases left unmatched: 7. Germline values: CDR1 SGHTA, CDR2 FQGNSA. CDR3 bases: TGTGCCAGCAGCTTAGGGCGACTAGCGGGGGTCCGTGAGCAGTTCTTC. This translates into CASSLGRLAGVREQFF.

The J gene is TRBJ1-1, the V gene TRBV10-3, with D unclear. The CDR3 covers 12 residues. Looked up from germline, CDR1 is ENHRY and CDR2 is SYGVKD. V was trimmed by 3 bases and J by 4 bases, leaving 6 bases between them. CDR3 bases: TGTGCCATCAGTGACAGGTCCACTGAAGCTTTCTTT. Its translation: CAISDRSTEAFF.

This rearrangement joins TRBV10-3 to TRBJ1-1, with TRBD1 matching 12 bases. Losses at the gene ends were 4 bases for V and 5 bases for J; bases not matched to a gene: 2. The germline CDR1 and CDR2 sequences are ENHRY and SYGVKD. The CDR3 has 14 amino acids. CDR3 region: CAISGDRGRTEAFF. DNA for the CDR3: TGTGCCATCAGTGGGGACAGGGGGCGAACTGAAGCTTTCTTT.

This chain connects TRBV5-4 to TRBJ2-7, with D perhaps TRBD1 (6 bases). The CDR3 has 12 residues. From germline, CDR1 is SGHNT and CDR2 YYREEE (reference sequence). Trimming cost V 3 bases and J 5 bases, with 9 bases left between them. CDR3 protein: CASSSDRNEQYF. CDR3 DNA: TGTGCCAGCAGCTCGGACAGAAACGAGCAGTACTTC. The entire variable domain, with the rest obtained from reference TRBV5-4 and TRBJ2-7, is as follows: ETGVTQSPTHLIKTRGQQVTLRCSSQSGHNTVSWYQQALGQGPQFIFQYYREEENGRGNFPPRFSGLQFPNYSSELNVNALELDDSALYLCASSSDRNEQYFGPGTRLTVT.

The chain has TRBV5-1 and TRBJ1-6; 10 bases agree with TRBD1. Germline V CDR1 and CDR2: SGHRS, YFSETQ. The CDR3 has 14 amino acids. Unmatched junction bases numbered 7, after V lost 4 bases and J lost 12 bases. The CDR3 sequence: CASSPGTGDLPLHF. The DNA for the CDR3 is TGCGCCAGCAGCCCGGGGACAGGGGATTTACCCCTCCACTTT.

This chain uses TRBV3-1 (or the pseudogene TRBV3-2) with TRBJ1-1; possible D gene TRBD1, 6 bases. The CDR3 contains 12 residues. CDR1 and CDR2 from the germline V gene are LGHDT and YNNKEL (reference sequence). Trimming stripped 1 base from V and 9 bases from J, with 9 bases between. CDR3 sequence reads: CASSQARDKAFF. CDR3 coding DNA: TGTGCCAGCAGCCAAGCCCGGGACAAAGCTTTCTTT.

This chain uses TRBV19 with TRBJ2-7; 10 bases match TRBD1. This CDR3 region has 15 residues. V lost 5 bases and J lost 2; bases outside the gene matches: 6. Germline CDR1 and CDR2: LNHDA and SQIVND (reference sequence). Here the CDR3 DNA reads TGTGCCAGTAGTGCTCAGACAGGGGGCCCCTACGAGCAGTACTTC. It translates to CASSAQTGGPYEQYF.

This clone was found once. This sequence joins TRBV18 and TRBJ1-1, with D possibly matching TRBD1 (6 bases). Germline V gene lookup returns CDR1 KGHSH and CDR2 LQKENI. This CDR3 spans 20 amino acids. Trimming stripped 2 bases from V and 1 base from J, with 26 bases between. CDR3 sequence (DNA): TGTGCCAGCTCACCAGTATTATTTGGGGGGGGCGTGGATCCGAACACTGAAGCTTTCTTT. This encodes CASSPVLFGGGVDPNTEAFF.

Here the CDR3 reads CASSPGLAGGLVTQYF. The DNA of the CDR3 is TGTGCCAGCTCACCGGGACTAGCGGGGGGGCTGGTTACGCAGTATTTT. The gene calls are TRBV18 and TRBJ2-3; TRBD2 agrees at 16 bases. The CDR3 loop spans 16 amino acids. Germline V gene data show CDR1 as KGHSH and CDR2 as LQKENI. The trim removed 3 bases at V and 8 bases at J, leaving 5 bases unmatched.

The CDR3 loop reads CASSGRGDEQYF. CDR3 nucleotide sequence: TGTGCCAGCAGCGGCCGGGGGGACGAGCAGTACTTC. V gene TRBV12-3 or TRBV12-4 combines with J gene TRBJ2-7; TRBD2 agrees at 7 bases. The CDR3 consists of 12 residues. V dropped 6 bases and J dropped 5; count of bases not matched to a gene: 4.

The CDR3 DNA is TGTGCCAGCAGCTTGGAGTACAGGGAAGCGAGCTATGGCTACACCTTC. Encoded protein: CASSLEYREASYGYTF. The V and J genes are TRBV7-9 and TRBJ1-2, with D possibly matching TRBD1 (6 bases). Germline V gene lookup returns CDR1 SEHNR and CDR2 FQNEAQ (reference sequence). The length of the CDR3 is 16 residues. Trimming cost V 3 bases and J 4 bases, with 18 bases left between them.

This sequence joins TRBV12-3 or TRBV12-4 and TRBJ1-2; D gene ambiguous. Trimming pared 5 bases from V and 3 bases from J, leaving 4 bases between. The CDR3 covers 11 residues. CDR3 bases: TGTGCCAGCAGTCCGGACTATGGCTACACCTTC. This gives the protein CASSPDYGYTF.

The J gene is TRBJ1-1, the V gene TRBV19, with 7 bases that match TRBD1. The CDR3 runs to 14 residues. Germline V gene lookup returns CDR1 LNHDA and CDR2 SQIVND (reference sequence). Germline trimming cut 4 bases from V and 2 bases from J; bases unmatched to any gene: 4. The CDR3 DNA follows: TGTGCCAGTAGTACCAGACAGGGTAACACTGAAGCTTTCTTT. Protein product: CASSTRQGNTEAFF.

The J gene is TRBJ2-7, the V gene TRBV11-2; 13 positions match TRBD2. The CDR3 contains 15 residues. Germline lookup yields CDR1 SGHAT and CDR2 FQNNGV. V lost 3 bases, J lost 5 bases, and 4 bases stayed unmatched. The CDR3 DNA follows: TGTGCCAGCAGCTTTAGGACTAGCGGGGGCCACGAGCAGTACTTC. Encoded protein: CASSFRTSGGHEQYF.

J is TRBJ1-4 and V is TRBV5-8; perhaps TRBD1 as D (6 bases). Germline V gives CDR1 SGHTS, CDR2 YDEGEE. V lost 0 bases to trimming and J lost 5 bases, with 14 bases between them. CDR3 length: 16 residues. The CDR3, as DNA: TGTGCCAGCAGCTTGGGCCAGGGGAAGCGGAATGAAAAACTGTTTTTT. Its translation is CASSLGQGKRNEKLFF.

The chain links TRBV12-3 or TRBV12-4 to TRBJ1-2; 7 bases fit TRBD1. The CDR3 length is 12 residues. Losses at the gene ends were 6 bases for V and 4 bases for J; bases not matched to a gene: 2. DNA for the CDR3: TGTGCCAGCAGCCGACAGGGCTATGGCTACACCTTC. This encodes CASSRQGYGYTF.

The genes are TRBV9 and TRBJ2-2, with 9 nucleotides matching TRBD1. The CDR3 sequence is 17 residues long. The germline CDR1 and CDR2 sequences are SGDLS and YYNGEE. V was clipped by 0 bases and J by 5 bases; unmatched bases: 8. CDR3 bases: TGTGCCAGCAGCGTAGGAGGGACAGGGAGGCGGACCGGGGAGCTGTTTTTT. Amino acids: CASSVGGTGRRTGELFF.

The rearrangement links TRBV20-1 to TRBJ1-1, with TRBD1 identical over 9 bases. The CDR3 extends over 11 amino acids. With 8 bases clipped from V and 7 bases from J, the junction kept 5 bases outside the gene matches. CDR1 DFQATT and CDR2 SNEGSKA come from the germline V gene (reference sequence). This chain's CDR3 is CSLQGAGEAFF. The CDR3 DNA sequence: TGCAGTTTACAGGGGGCCGGTGAAGCTTTCTTT.

The gene calls are TRBV19 and TRBJ1-1; TRBD1 matches 8 bases. The junction had 9 bases not matched to a gene; V was cut back by 5 bases and J by 1 base. Germline lookup yields CDR1 LNHDA and CDR2 SQIVND (reference sequence). The length of the CDR3 is 16 residues. This CDR3 is CASSATGEPQNTEAFF. In DNA, the CDR3 is TGTGCCAGTAGTGCGACAGGGGAACCCCAGAACACTGAAGCTTTCTTT. The whole variable domain, remainder taken from reference TRBV19 and TRBJ1-1, is DGGITQSPKYLFRKEGQNVTLSCEQNLNHDAMYWYRQDPGQGLRLIYYSQIVNDFQKGDIAEGYSVSREKKESFPLTVTSAQKNPTAFYLCASSATGEPQNTEAFFGQGTRLTVV.

The gene calls are TRBV19 and TRBJ2-4; D possibly corresponds to TRBD1 (6 bases). CDR1 and CDR2 from the germline V gene are LNHDA and SQIVND (reference sequence). This CDR3 comprises 15 residues. The V and J ends lost 5 bases and 2 bases respectively, with 13 bases between them. CDR3 nucleotide sequence: TGTGCCAGTAGTCCTACAGGGATTACCAAAAACATTCAGTACTTC. Translation: CASSPTGITKNIQYF.

The CDR3 DNA sequence: TGTGCCAGCTCACTTACGATCCTGGGACAGTCTCGACACAATGAGCAGTTCTTC. Its protein product is CASSLTILGQSRHNEQFF. This chain links TRBV18 with TRBJ2-1; 7 bases are shared with TRBD1. The CDR3 length is 18 residues. Germline-derived CDR1 and CDR2 are KGHSH and LQKENI. The junction had 17 bases not matched to a gene; V was cut back by 4 bases and J by 5 bases.